This is a list of T cell receptor beta chains from one sample in a study of CD8+ T cells in alopecia areata. TCRdb's copy holds only in-frame clones and misses some; the assay was immunoSEQ multiplex PCR. The sample comprises approximately 170,000 clones, less than 70% of which are singletons, and 11% to 15% rests with the top ten. Sequenced here: CD4+ T cells sorted from blood, sampled at week 24, from a patient treated with tofacitinib. The receptors here all came from a human donor with alopecia areata. Each CDR3 is given with its conserved first and last residue. The D gene is left open where the match is weak. A row's size may be missing; if present it is once, few, many or a size class.

clone_size: -
d_call: TRBD1
j_call: TRBJ1-1
v_call: TRBV6-5
cdr3_nt: TGTGCCAGCAGTTACCCGAGACAGGGGGCGCGAACTGAAGCTTTCTTT
cdr3_aa: CASSYPRQGARTEAFF

clone_size: -
d_call: -
j_call: TRBJ1-6
v_call: TRBV30
cdr3_nt: TGTGCCTGGAGTAGGACCTGGGCCTATAATTCACCCCTCCACTTT
cdr3_aa: CAWSRTWAYNSPLHF

clone_size: -
d_call: -
j_call: TRBJ2-2
v_call: TRBV2
cdr3_nt: TGTGCCAGCAAACCCCTATCCGGGGAGCTGTTTTTT
cdr3_aa: CASKPLSGELFF

clone_size: few
d_call: TRBD1
j_call: TRBJ1-1
v_call: TRBV29-1
cdr3_nt: TGCAGCGTTGGAGGACGACAGGGGGACACTGAAGCTTTCTTT
cdr3_aa: CSVGGRQGDTEAFF

clone_size: -
d_call: -
j_call: TRBJ1-2
v_call: TRBV2
cdr3_nt: TGTGCCAGCAGTCGGATGAACTATGGCTACACCTTC
cdr3_aa: CASSRMNYGYTF

clone_size: -
d_call: -
j_call: TRBJ1-1
v_call: TRBV18
cdr3_nt: TGTGCCAGCTCACCACCAGGAACGAACACTGAAGCTTTCTTT
cdr3_aa: CASSPPGTNTEAFF

clone_size: -
d_call: -
j_call: TRBJ2-5
v_call: TRBV4-1
cdr3_nt: TGCGCCAGCAGCCAAGCAGGTTCGGAGACCCAGTACTTC
cdr3_aa: CASSQAGSETQYF

clone_size: few
d_call: TRBD2
j_call: TRBJ2-3
v_call: TRBV9
cdr3_nt: TGTGCCAGCAGCGTAGCTAAATCTAGCGGGGGGGTTACGCAGTATTTT
cdr3_aa: CASSVAKSSGGVTQYF

clone_size: -
d_call: -
j_call: TRBJ1-2
v_call: TRBV19
cdr3_nt: TGTGCCAGTAGTATAGAGGGCAGCCTTAACTATGGCTACACCTTC
cdr3_aa: CASSIEGSLNYGYTF

clone_size: -
d_call: TRBD1
j_call: TRBJ1-5
v_call: TRBV15
cdr3_nt: TGTGCCACCAGCAGACCCACAGGGGGCTTTGAGCCCCAGCATTTT
cdr3_aa: CATSRPTGGFEPQHF

clone_size: -
d_call: -
j_call: TRBJ2-3
v_call: TRBV13
cdr3_nt: TGTGCCAGCAGCTTGGTAGCTAGTTCAGTTGGTGATACGCAGTATTTT
cdr3_aa: CASSLVASSVGDTQYF

clone_size: -
d_call: TRBD1
j_call: TRBJ1-4
v_call: TRBV29-1
cdr3_nt: TGCAGCGTGGGACAGGGGGGTGAAAAACTGTTTTTT
cdr3_aa: CSVGQGGEKLFF

clone_size: -
d_call: -
j_call: TRBJ2-3
v_call: TRBV6-5
cdr3_nt: TGTGCCAGCAGGCCACTCGGGACCCCAACGGATACGCAGTATTTT
cdr3_aa: CASRPLGTPTDTQYF

clone_size: -
d_call: -
j_call: TRBJ1-2
v_call: TRBV5-6
cdr3_nt: TGTGCCAGCAGCTTGGATGATCGGGGCCCCTACTATGGCTACACCTTC
cdr3_aa: CASSLDDRGPYYGYTF

clone_size: once
d_call: -
j_call: TRBJ2-7
v_call: TRBV29-1
cdr3_nt: TGCAGCGTTGGGGCAGGCGAAACCTACGAGCAGTACTTC
cdr3_aa: CSVGAGETYEQYF

clone_size: -
d_call: -
j_call: TRBJ1-2
v_call: TRBV30
cdr3_nt: TGTGCCCGCCGCCAGGGGCTTGACTATGGCTACACCTTC
cdr3_aa: CARRQGLDYGYTF

clone_size: -
d_call: -
j_call: TRBJ1-2
v_call: TRBV30
cdr3_nt: TGTGCCTGGAGTTCAGCAGGGCACTATGGCTACACCTTC
cdr3_aa: CAWSSAGHYGYTF

clone_size: -
d_call: TRBD2
j_call: TRBJ2-5
v_call: TRBV4-1
cdr3_nt: TGCGCCAGCAGCCCTCAATTTACTGCGGGGGGGTTTTTGGAGACCCAGTACTTC
cdr3_aa: CASSPQFTAGGFLETQYF

clone_size: -
d_call: TRBD2
j_call: TRBJ2-7
v_call: TRBV2
cdr3_nt: TGTGCCAGCAGACGTAGCGGGGGGGTATCCTACGAGCAGTACTTC
cdr3_aa: CASRRSGGVSYEQYF

clone_size: few
d_call: TRBD1
j_call: TRBJ1-1
v_call: TRBV29-1
cdr3_nt: TGCAGCGTCGTAGGGTTACAGGGGATCGGAGCTTTCTTT
cdr3_aa: CSVVGLQGIGAFF

clone_size: -
d_call: -
j_call: TRBJ2-2
v_call: TRBV29-1
cdr3_nt: TGCAGCGCGTCTGACGGAGTAATCGGGGAGCTGTTTTTT
cdr3_aa: CSASDGVIGELFF

clone_size: -
d_call: -
j_call: TRBJ1-6
v_call: TRBV5-1
cdr3_nt: TGCGCCAGCAGCTTGGAGGGGGATTCACCCCTCCACTTT
cdr3_aa: CASSLEGDSPLHF

clone_size: few
d_call: TRBD1
j_call: TRBJ1-2
v_call: TRBV6-5
cdr3_nt: TGTGCCAGCAGTTACTCGAGCGGACAGGTCTCTGGCTACACCTTC
cdr3_aa: CASSYSSGQVSGYTF

clone_size: few
d_call: -
j_call: TRBJ2-7
v_call: TRBV7-9
cdr3_nt: TGTGCCAGCAGCTTCGATGGGGAGTGGAGTAACTACGAGCAGTACTTC
cdr3_aa: CASSFDGEWSNYEQYF

clone_size: -
d_call: TRBD1
j_call: TRBJ1-5
v_call: TRBV2
cdr3_nt: TGTGCCAGCAGCGACCGGGACAGGAGTCAGCCCCAGCATTTT
cdr3_aa: CASSDRDRSQPQHF

clone_size: once
d_call: -
j_call: TRBJ2-3
v_call: TRBV19
cdr3_nt: TGTGCCAGTAGTATTTTAGGGGAGGACCCGCAGTATTTT
cdr3_aa: CASSILGEDPQYF

clone_size: -
d_call: -
j_call: TRBJ2-1
v_call: TRBV5-1
cdr3_nt: TGCGCCAGCAGCTTGGGGGACAATGAGCAGTTCTTC
cdr3_aa: CASSLGDNEQFF

clone_size: -
d_call: -
j_call: TRBJ1-1
v_call: TRBV5-1
cdr3_nt: TGCGCCAGCAGCTTGGAGGTGATTGGCACTGAAGCTTTCTTT
cdr3_aa: CASSLEVIGTEAFF

clone_size: few
d_call: -
j_call: TRBJ1-2
v_call: TRBV11-2
cdr3_nt: TGTGCCAGCAGCCGAGGGGGTGGAGACTATGGCTACACCTTC
cdr3_aa: CASSRGGGDYGYTF

clone_size: -
d_call: -
j_call: TRBJ1-5
v_call: TRBV30
cdr3_nt: TGTGCCTGGAGTGGTAGCGGGGGGGGCCGCAATCAGCCCCAGCATTTT
cdr3_aa: CAWSGSGGGRNQPQHF

clone_size: -
d_call: TRBD1
j_call: TRBJ2-7
v_call: TRBV11-1
cdr3_nt: TGTGCCAGCAGCGGCCAACAGGGGAAACTCTCCTACGAGCAGTACTTC
cdr3_aa: CASSGQQGKLSYEQYF

clone_size: -
d_call: -
j_call: TRBJ1-6
v_call: TRBV7-6
cdr3_nt: TGTGCCAGCAGCTTAAACTCCTTCCTGGGCTATAATTCACCCCTCCACTTT
cdr3_aa: CASSLNSFLGYNSPLHF

clone_size: -
d_call: TRBD1
j_call: TRBJ1-2
v_call: TRBV29-1
cdr3_nt: TGCAGCGTCCAAAGAAGGGACAGGGACCAATATCGCCGGGGGAACTATGGCTACACCTTC
cdr3_aa: CSVQRRDRDQYRRGNYGYTF

clone_size: few
d_call: -
j_call: TRBJ1-2
v_call: TRBV29-1
cdr3_nt: TGCAGCTCCGTAGGCCTAAACTATGGCTACACCTTC
cdr3_aa: CSSVGLNYGYTF

clone_size: -
d_call: TRBD1
j_call: TRBJ1-2
v_call: TRBV2
cdr3_nt: TGTGCCAGCAGTGAATCCGGGACAGGACTATATGGCTACACCTTC
cdr3_aa: CASSESGTGLYGYTF

clone_size: -
d_call: -
j_call: TRBJ2-5
v_call: TRBV5-1
cdr3_nt: TGCGCCAGCAGATCGACCGTACTTGAGACCCAGTACTTC
cdr3_aa: CASRSTVLETQYF

clone_size: -
d_call: -
j_call: TRBJ1-2
v_call: TRBV4-1
cdr3_nt: TGCGCCAGCAGCAGAAGAACAGGGACGAGCGGCTACACCTTC
cdr3_aa: CASSRRTGTSGYTF

clone_size: -
d_call: -
j_call: TRBJ1-4
v_call: TRBV30
cdr3_nt: TGTGCCTGGAGGAAAGGAAGCGAAAAACTGTTTTTT
cdr3_aa: CAWRKGSEKLFF

clone_size: few
d_call: -
j_call: TRBJ2-2
v_call: TRBV30
cdr3_nt: TGTGCCTGGGACAGGGAGGGCGGGGAGCTGTTTTTT
cdr3_aa: CAWDREGGELFF

clone_size: -
d_call: TRBD1
j_call: TRBJ2-3
v_call: TRBV29-1
cdr3_nt: TGCAGCGGGGGACAGTCCACAGATACGCAGTATTTT
cdr3_aa: CSGGQSTDTQYF

clone_size: -
d_call: -
j_call: TRBJ1-1
v_call: TRBV30
cdr3_nt: TGTGCCTGGAGCGCGTCCACAGGGACGGATTGGGGAAAAGCTTTCTTT
cdr3_aa: CAWSASTGTDWGKAFF

clone_size: -
d_call: -
j_call: TRBJ2-3
v_call: TRBV6-4
cdr3_nt: TGTGCCAGCAGTCGTGGGCGGGACAGTAATCCAGATACGCAGTATTTT
cdr3_aa: CASSRGRDSNPDTQYF

clone_size: few
d_call: -
j_call: TRBJ2-3
v_call: TRBV13
cdr3_nt: TGTGCCAGCAGCGCATCAGGCACAGATACGCAGTATTTT
cdr3_aa: CASSASGTDTQYF

clone_size: -
d_call: TRBD2
j_call: TRBJ2-7
v_call: TRBV29-1
cdr3_nt: TGCAGCGTTGTATTCACTAGCGGGGGAGGAGAGCAGTACTTC
cdr3_aa: CSVVFTSGGGEQYF

clone_size: few
d_call: TRBD1
j_call: TRBJ1-2
v_call: TRBV19
cdr3_nt: TGTGCCAGTACCCCCGGACAGGGTTCTGTATTCTACACCTTC
cdr3_aa: CASTPGQGSVFYTF

clone_size: -
d_call: TRBD1
j_call: TRBJ1-1
v_call: TRBV5-6
cdr3_nt: TGTGCCAGCAGCACTAACAGGGGCACTGAAGCTTTCTTT
cdr3_aa: CASSTNRGTEAFF

clone_size: -
d_call: TRBD1
j_call: TRBJ1-2
v_call: TRBV5-1
cdr3_nt: TGCGCCAGCAGCCCAAGGACAGGGGGCGGTGGCTACACCTTC
cdr3_aa: CASSPRTGGGGYTF